Below are 23 T cell receptor beta chains sequenced from a single sample in a study of tumor and adjacent non-tumor tissue in lung cancer. The library came from three nested PCR rounds adapted from ARM-PCR protocols. TCRdb independently ran MiXCR on the multiplex PCR reads; one entry per CDR3 protein. The profile shows approximately 76,000 distinct CDR3 sequences, 55% to 70% of them singletons. RNA was extracted from bulk tissue without any cell sorting. The sequenced material came from lung tumor tissue. All receptors derive from a woman in her seventies with non-small cell lung cancer.

This clonotype was seen ten or more times. The chain joins TRBV5-4 to TRBJ2-1; D not certain. Germline CDR1 SGHNT, CDR2 YYREEE (reference sequence). The CDR3 length is 15 residues. The V end lost 0 bases, the J end lost 5 bases, and 12 bases lay between the germline ends. CDR3 loop: CASSLDTQWNNEQFF. The CDR3 DNA is TGTGCCAGCAGCTTGGATACACAGTGGAACAATGAGCAGTTCTTC.

This clonotype was counted once. This may come from a read error, since a much larger clone is one base off. The chain employs TRBV30 and TRBJ2-2; TRBD2 might be the D (5 bases). This CDR3 region has 16 residues. Germline V gene data show CDR1 as GTSNPN and CDR2 as SVGIG (reference sequence). Trimming left V 0 bases short and J 3 bases short, with 14 bases between. CDR3 in DNA: TGTGCCTGGAGTGTCCGGGCGGAGAGGGACACCGGGGAGCTGTTTTTT. Its protein is CAWSVRAERDTGELFF. Full variable domain (missing parts from reference TRBV30 and TRBJ2-2): SQTIHQWPATLVQPVGSPLSLECTVEGTSNPNLYWYRQAAGRGLQLLFYSVGIGQISSEVPQNLSASRPQDRQFILSSKKLLLSDSGFYLCAWSVRAERDTGELFFGEGSRLTVL.

The sample holds many counts of this clonotype. This chain links TRBV20-1 with TRBJ2-3; D might be TRBD2 (6 bases). The CDR3 consists of 13 residues. Trimming removed 7 bases at V and 1 base at J, with 12 bases between. Looked up from germline, CDR1 is DFQATT and CDR2 is SNEGSKA (reference sequence). The CDR3 coding sequence is TGCAGTGTCAGTCAGCGGGGCACAGATACGCAGTATTTT. It is translated as CSVSQRGTDTQYF.

A few counts support this clonotype. A much larger clone differs from this one at a single base, so this may be a read error. This rearrangement joins TRBV10-1 to TRBJ2-1; 7 bases are a match to TRBD2. The CDR3 totals 13 residues. Germline V CDR1 and CDR2: WNHNN, SYGVQD (reference sequence). The junction had 12 bases not matched to a gene; V was cut back by 7 bases and J by 12 bases. The CDR3 DNA sequence: TGCGCCAGCATTGCATCACGTCCGGGGGGGCAGTTCTTC. It codes for CASIASRPGGQFF.

This clonotype was counted only a few times. A much bigger clone sits one base away, suggesting this may be a read error. The rearrangement links TRBV24-1 to TRBJ1-2; no clear D. V lost 4 bases, J lost 4 bases, and 12 bases lay in between. This CDR3 is 14 amino acids long. Germline V gene data show CDR1 as KGHDR and CDR2 as SFDVKD. The CDR3 sequence is CATSDPPVGYGYTF. DNA for the CDR3: TGTGCCACCAGTGACCCCCCAGTGGGCTATGGCTACACCTTC.

The V and J genes are TRBV29-1 and TRBJ2-7; TRBD1 is a possible D gene (7 bases). The germline V gene has CDR1 SQVTM and CDR2 ANQGSEA. Trimming shortened V by 0 bases and J by 6 bases, and 18 bases separated the two germline ends. The CDR3 extends over 15 amino acids. For the CDR3, the DNA is TGCAGCGTTGAAGATCGGGAGACAGGGACCCTCGAGCAGTACTTC. It is translated as CSVEDRETGTLEQYF.

This clonotype was observed many times. This chain connects TRBV5-4 to TRBJ2-3; D is undetermined. The CDR3 extends over 14 amino acids. The V end was cut by 2 bases, the J end by 1 base, with 8 bases between. Per germline, CDR1 SGHNT and CDR2 YYREEE (reference sequence). The DNA for the CDR3 is TGTGCCAGCAGCTTCGGGTGGGGCACAGATACGCAGTATTTT. Protein product: CASSFGWGTDTQYF.

Concerning this clonotype: Relative to the germline gene, one junction end is altered; a read error may explain this. The chain links TRBV5-4 to TRBJ1-2; 8 bases are shared with TRBD1. CDR1 and CDR2 from the germline V gene are SGHNT and YYREEE (reference sequence). The CDR3 runs 15 residues. The CDR3 region has the DNA TGTGCCAGCGGCACGGGACAGGTGGCGGTTGGTGGCTACACATTC. Its protein is CASGTGQVAVGGYTF. Full variable domain (rest looked up from reference TRBV5-4 and TRBJ1-2): ETGVTQSPTHLIKTRGQQVTLRCSSQSGHNTVSWYQQALGQGPQFIFQYYREEENGRGNFPPRFSGLQFPNYSSELNVNALELDDSALYLCASGTGQVAVGGYTFGSGTRLTVV.

The chain couples TRBV29-1 to TRBJ2-7, with D unclear. CDR3 length: 11 residues. Germline V gene sequence: CDR1 SQVTM, CDR2 ANQGSEA. The chain's CDR3 is CNAVDLSEQYF. The CDR3 DNA reads TGCAACGCCGTGGACCTCTCCGAGCAGTACTTC.

A remark on this clonotype: A read error is possible here, since a much larger clone lies one base away. The V gene is TRBV30, the J gene TRBJ2-2, with TRBD2 matching over 7 bases. The CDR3 spans 12 residues. The germline CDR1 and CDR2 sequences are GTSNPN and SVGIG (reference sequence). In DNA, the CDR3 is TGTGCCTGGAGTTCTGTCAGCGGGGAGCTGTCTTTT. It is translated as CAWSSVSGELSF.

There are many counts of this clonotype. This chain connects TRBV7-9 to TRBJ2-7; TRBD1 might be the D (7 bases). Germline CDR1 and CDR2: SEHNR and FQNEAQ (reference sequence). The ends were cut back, 4 bases at V and 4 bases at J, with 20 bases in the middle. The CDR3 covers 16 residues. The CDR3 region is CASSSGQKGLIYEQYF. CDR3 nucleotides: TGTGCCAGCAGCTCGGGACAGAAGGGACTTATATACGAGCAGTACTTC.

The chain uses TRBV6-5 and TRBJ1-2; TRBD1 might be the D (5 bases). The CDR3 has 14 amino acids. Trimming left V 5 bases short and J 7 bases short, with 17 bases between. In germline, CDR1 is MNHEY, CDR2 SVGAGI. CDR3 amino acids: CASSAQGGKFGYTF. The CDR3 DNA is TGTGCCAGCAGTGCCCAGGGTGGCAAGTTTGGCTACACCTTC.

Note on this clonotype: Compared with germline, one end of the junction differs, possibly owing to a read error. V is TRBV7-3 and J is TRBJ2-3; 7 bases agree with TRBD2. This CDR3 is built from 16 residues. CDR1 and CDR2 (germline): SGHTA, FQGTGA. The CDR3, as DNA: TGTACCAGCAACTTAAATGGCGGGAGAGTAGGAGATACGCAGTATTTT. As protein: CTSNLNGGRVGDTQYF.

To note about this clonotype: The germline gene is not matched at one end of the junction; a read error may be the cause. V gene TRBV10-3 combines with J gene TRBJ2-5; the D call may be TRBD1 or TRBD2 (5 bases each). Germline loops: CDR1 ENHRY, CDR2 SYGVKD. The CDR3 spans 15 residues. The CDR3 DNA reads as TGTGCCATCAATGAGTCGACGAGGGGTAAAGATACCCAGTACTTC. This encodes CAINESTRGKDTQYF.

V usage is TRBV29-1 and J usage is TRBJ1-2; D is undetermined. Germline-derived CDR1 and CDR2 are SQVTM and ANQGSEA. The CDR3 is made up of 12 amino acids. Trimming stripped 7 bases from V and 5 bases from J, with 14 bases between. The CDR3: CSALSHVYGYTF. DNA of the CDR3: TGCAGCGCCCTGTCCCACGTATATGGCTACACCTTC.

In this sample, this clonotype turned up a few times. The DNA is omitted, as the CDR3 cannot be located on it reliably, and the CDR3 follows TCRdb's listing. The chain uses TRBV29-1 and TRBJ2-3. The CDR3 has 12 residues if both end residues are counted. CDR1 is SQVTM and CDR2 is ANQGSEA in the germline V gene. This CDR3 is CSVGDGTGTQFF.

About this clonotype itself: The germline gene is not matched at one end of the junction; a read error may be the cause. The V gene is TRBV5-1, the J gene TRBJ2-7, with TRBD2 matching 8 bases. Looked up from germline, CDR1 is SGHRS and CDR2 is YFSETQ. The CDR3 has 17 residues. DNA for the CDR3: TGCGCCAGCAGACAGGGACTAGGGGGAGGAGACTCCTACGAGCAGTACTTT. Protein sequence: CASRQGLGGGDSYEQYF.

The chain recombines TRBV20-1 with TRBJ2-3; TRBD2 aligns across 11 bases. V gave up 0 bases and J gave up 5 bases; unmatched junction bases: 10. The CDR3 loop spans 17 amino acids. The germline gives CDR1 DFQATT, CDR2 SNEGSKA (reference sequence). In DNA form, the CDR3 reads TGCAGTGCTAGAGATGTCGAACTAGCGGGAGCCGTAGATACGCAGTATTTT. Translating gives CSARDVELAGAVDTQYF.

Remarks on this clonotype: One end of the junction is discordant with germline, which a read error may explain. The V gene is TRBV6-1, the J gene TRBJ2-3, with 9 bases fitting TRBD2. Germline values: CDR1 MNHNS, CDR2 SASEGT. The CDR3 is 13 residues long. The CDR3 region has the DNA TGTGCCATACGACTAGCGGCGGAAGATGCGCAGTGTTTT. Its protein product is CAIRLAAEDAQCF.

On this clonotype itself: One end of the junction varies from germline; a read error may be responsible. This chain links TRBV6-1 with TRBJ2-1, with 8 bases matching TRBD1. Germline values: CDR1 MNHNS, CDR2 SASEGT. The CDR3 loop spans 16 amino acids. The CDR3 region is CASSVVNRGLVDELFF. In nucleotides, the CDR3 is TGTGCCAGCAGTGTTGTGAACAGGGGGTTAGTTGATGAGCTGTTCTTC.

Concerning this clonotype itself: At one boundary the junction diverges from the germline segment, which might be a read error. The genes are TRBV5-4 and TRBJ2-5; the D gene is possibly TRBD2 (5 bases). This CDR3 spans 14 amino acids. Germline V CDR1 and CDR2: SGHNT, YYREEE (reference sequence). Written as DNA, the CDR3 is TGTGCCGGCAGTATCCGAGCGGTTCAAGAGACTCAGTACTTC. This sequence encodes CAGSIRAVQETQYF.

This clonotype has at least ten counts. J is TRBJ2-7 and V is TRBV6-6; 8 nucleotides align to TRBD1. Germline CDR1 is MNHNY and CDR2 is SVGAGI (reference sequence). Trimming removed 4 bases from V and 2 bases from J; junction bases left unmatched: 4. The CDR3 loop spans 14 amino acids. The CDR3 spells CASSSGTGTYEQYF. The CDR3 DNA is TGTGCCAGCAGTTCCGGGACAGGAACCTACGAGCAGTACTTC.

The gene calls are TRBV20-1 and TRBJ2-1; TRBD2 matches at 9 bases. Germline V lookup: CDR1 DFQATT, CDR2 SNEGSKA (reference sequence). This CDR3 is built from 13 residues. The CDR3 loop reads CTTGREGRLEQFF. CDR3 in DNA: TGCACCACAGGGCGGGAGGGTAGACTTGAGCAGTTCTTC.